A selection of T cell receptor beta chains follows, all from one sample in a study of chemoradiotherapy in HPV16-positive cancers. TCRdb's table, derived via immunoSEQ multiplex PCR, lists solely in-frame clones and lacks some. Of 25,000 to 30,000 clones in the sample, about 89% were seen once. The specimen comprised blood, sampled from a patient who underwent chemoradiotherapy. The origin of the receptors is a human donor with HPV-associated anogenital cancer. Each CDR3 is given with its conserved first and last residue. The D gene is left open where the match is weak. Only part of the rows carry a size: once, few, many, or a class if the clone is expanded.

v_gene: TRBV6-5
d_gene: NA
abundance: NA
j_gene: TRBJ2-7
CDR3aa: CASSYLDRLYEQYF
CDR3nt: TGTGCCAGCAGTTACCTAGACAGATTATACGAGCAGTACTTC

v_gene: TRBV27
d_gene: TRBD2
abundance: NA
j_gene: TRBJ2-3
CDR3aa: CASSYTGTSGLKYF
CDR3nt: TGTGCCAGCAGTTATACCGGGACTAGCGGTTTAAAGTATTTT

v_gene: TRBV7-6
d_gene: TRBD2
abundance: NA
j_gene: TRBJ2-7
CDR3aa: CASSPGLAGPYEQYF
CDR3nt: TGTGCCAGCAGCCCCGGACTAGCGGGACCCTACGAGCAGTACTTC

v_gene: TRBV5-1
d_gene: NA
abundance: NA
j_gene: TRBJ2-3
CDR3aa: CASSLPELLHRADTQYF
CDR3nt: TGCGCCAGCAGCTTGCCGGAGTTACTCCACAGGGCAGATACGCAGTATTTT

v_gene: TRBV9
d_gene: TRBD1
abundance: NA
j_gene: TRBJ2-1
CDR3aa: CASSETGQGYNEQFF
CDR3nt: TGTGCCAGCAGCGAAACAGGACAGGGCTACAATGAGCAGTTCTTC

v_gene: TRBV13
d_gene: TRBD1
abundance: NA
j_gene: TRBJ2-2
CDR3aa: CASSPGQTNTGELFF
CDR3nt: TGTGCCAGCAGCCCGGGACAGACGAACACCGGGGAGCTGTTTTTT

v_gene: TRBV9
d_gene: NA
abundance: NA
j_gene: TRBJ2-1
CDR3aa: CASSVRDLNNEQFF
CDR3nt: TGTGCCAGCAGCGTCCGGGATTTGAACAATGAGCAGTTCTTC

v_gene: TRBV6-6
d_gene: NA
abundance: once
j_gene: TRBJ1-5
CDR3aa: CASSRPDGGQPQHF
CDR3nt: TGTGCCAGCAGTCGACCGGACGGAGGGCAGCCCCAGCATTTT

v_gene: TRBV7-9
d_gene: NA
abundance: NA
j_gene: TRBJ2-1
CDR3aa: CASSSWDSWGGEQFF
CDR3nt: TGTGCCAGCAGCAGCTGGGACAGTTGGGGAGGTGAGCAGTTCTTC

v_gene: TRBV6-5
d_gene: NA
abundance: NA
j_gene: TRBJ2-7
CDR3aa: CASSGNRRSYEQYF
CDR3nt: TGTGCCAGCAGCGGCAACAGGCGATCCTACGAGCAGTACTTC

v_gene: TRBV7-9
d_gene: NA
abundance: NA
j_gene: TRBJ1-2
CDR3aa: CASSLVAGGASGYTF
CDR3nt: TGTGCCAGCAGCTTAGTCGCAGGCGGGGCTTCTGGCTACACCTTC